These T cell receptor beta chains were read from a single sample in a study of CXCR3-negative and CXCR3-positive naive CD8 T cells. After re-calling the 5' RACE reads, TCRdb lists one entry per CDR3 protein, DNA absent. This sample contains 90,000 to 95,000 distinct CDR3 sequences. Sequencing input: naive CXCR3- CD8+ T cells from blood. The receptors originated from a human donor in good health. Some clones in this sample may be carry-over from other donors' samples. The CDR3 runs from the conserved cysteine through the conserved F or W. Each record gives: J gene, V gene, CDR3 length, CDR3 protein.

>TRBJ2-3|TRBV28|13
CASFTSGTDTQYF
>TRBJ2-1|TRBV5-4|15
CASSLVGTHADEQFF
>TRBJ2-3|TRBV10-3|18
CAISVGDRGPHEEDTQYF
>TRBJ2-1|TRBV6-5|15
CASSYSTGVQYEQFF
>TRBJ2-5|TRBV7-6|17
CASSASTSGGLQETQYF
>TRBJ2-7|TRBV14|16
CASSQDAGTGRREQYF
>TRBJ2-1|TRBV12-3/TRBV12-4|15
CASSFSGSSYNEQFF
>TRBJ1-2|TRBV7-9|13
CASTLTDPYGYTF
>TRBJ2-2|TRBV29-1|11
CSALHTGELFF
>TRBJ2-4|TRBV4-2|13
CASSGAIKNIQYF
>TRBJ2-7|TRBV21-1|16
CASSKAPSPIAYEQYF
>TRBJ2-3|TRBV7-9|18
CASSPRTSGSLSTDTQYF
>TRBJ2-1|TRBV12-3/TRBV12-4|11
CASRLGNEQFF
>TRBJ2-7|TRBV7-7|14
CASSPGTGGLEQYF
>TRBJ2-7|TRBV4-2|14
CASSPGTSFYEQYF
>TRBJ2-7|TRBV29-1|18
CSVSGLGQGSPNLHEQYF
>TRBJ2-5|TRBV12-3/TRBV12-4|19
CASSLSPGQGAMVGETQYF
>TRBJ2-6|TRBV29-1|16
CSVVWAGGSGANVLTF
>TRBJ1-1|TRBV20-1|15
CSARDPGRGDTEAFF
>TRBJ2-5|TRBV11-2|15
CASSLDRGTMETQYF
>TRBJ1-2|TRBV19|15
CASSIDGFPNYGYTF
>TRBJ1-4|TRBV7-9|14
CASSSRTGEEKLFF
>TRBJ2-1|TRBV4-3|17
CASSQDRPYGQYNEQFF
>TRBJ2-4|TRBV20-1|15
CSARSGQLAKNIQYF
>TRBJ2-2|TRBV20-1|16
CSARATPGLANGELFF
>TRBJ2-1|TRBV5-5|15
CASSSASGSGYEQFF
>TRBJ1-1|TRBV7-9|13
CASSGTRNTEAFF
>TRBJ2-3|TRBV20-1|15
CSARGLVTGADTQYF
>TRBJ2-3|TRBV12-3/TRBV12-4|14
CASTPSGEPDTQYF
>TRBJ2-7|TRBV20-1|17
CSASGTSPGEGLYEQYF
>TRBJ1-6|TRBV7-9|14
CASSFDAGSSPLHF
>TRBJ2-3|TRBV7-9|13
CASVLKYTDTQHF
>TRBJ2-1|TRBV3-1|12
CASRDIYNEQFF
>TRBJ1-2|TRBV29-1|14
CSARQDGKNYGYTF
>TRBJ2-5|TRBV6-5|14
CASSHQREPETQYF
>TRBJ2-3|TRBV29-1|16
CSVAGGGLESTDTQYF
>TRBJ2-1|TRBV24-1|12
CATLDRDNEQFF
>TRBJ1-6|TRBV14|16
CASSHDRTLYNSPLHF
>TRBJ1-1|TRBV12-3/TRBV12-4|14
CASSWDNPNTEAFF
>TRBJ2-7|TRBV29-1|13
CSVYQDNSYEQYF
>TRBJ1-6|TRBV4-3|15
CASSQDQGSGSPLHF
>TRBJ2-3|TRBV6-5|17
CASSRDRGWASTDTQYF
>TRBJ2-7|TRBV12-3/TRBV12-4|18
CASSPHGQGPTLSYEQYF
>TRBJ2-5|TRBV7-9|13
CASSPQGQETQYF
>TRBJ2-1|TRBV7-9|19
CASSLADRVFSLSYNEQFF
>TRBJ2-7|TRBV7-9|16
CASSLVGRGLSYEQYF
>TRBJ2-3|TRBV7-9|13
CASSLTSGDTQYF
>TRBJ2-3|TRBV6-6|12
CASSSTKSTQYF
>TRBJ1-1|TRBV12-3/TRBV12-4|13
CASSPLLGTEAFF
>TRBJ1-2|TRBV4-1|15
CASSQDWGQGYGYTF
>TRBJ2-3|TRBV5-5|14
CASSLTTVVDTQYF
>TRBJ2-7|TRBV28|14
CASSFLTGSYEQYF
>TRBJ2-7|TRBV4-2|16
CASSQDATVPGYEQYF
>TRBJ1-1|TRBV30|16
CAWSPLHGTIPPEAFF
>TRBJ2-7|TRBV21-1|17
CASSGRESGPPSYEQYF
>TRBJ2-5|TRBV3-1|17
CASSQDRRTGSRETQYF
>TRBJ2-1|TRBV10-3|18
CAISAPQDQGTAGYEQFF
>TRBJ1-1|TRBV29-1|14
CSVEDQTGNTEAFF
>TRBJ2-7|TRBV5-4|15
CASSLDNGLTPEQYF